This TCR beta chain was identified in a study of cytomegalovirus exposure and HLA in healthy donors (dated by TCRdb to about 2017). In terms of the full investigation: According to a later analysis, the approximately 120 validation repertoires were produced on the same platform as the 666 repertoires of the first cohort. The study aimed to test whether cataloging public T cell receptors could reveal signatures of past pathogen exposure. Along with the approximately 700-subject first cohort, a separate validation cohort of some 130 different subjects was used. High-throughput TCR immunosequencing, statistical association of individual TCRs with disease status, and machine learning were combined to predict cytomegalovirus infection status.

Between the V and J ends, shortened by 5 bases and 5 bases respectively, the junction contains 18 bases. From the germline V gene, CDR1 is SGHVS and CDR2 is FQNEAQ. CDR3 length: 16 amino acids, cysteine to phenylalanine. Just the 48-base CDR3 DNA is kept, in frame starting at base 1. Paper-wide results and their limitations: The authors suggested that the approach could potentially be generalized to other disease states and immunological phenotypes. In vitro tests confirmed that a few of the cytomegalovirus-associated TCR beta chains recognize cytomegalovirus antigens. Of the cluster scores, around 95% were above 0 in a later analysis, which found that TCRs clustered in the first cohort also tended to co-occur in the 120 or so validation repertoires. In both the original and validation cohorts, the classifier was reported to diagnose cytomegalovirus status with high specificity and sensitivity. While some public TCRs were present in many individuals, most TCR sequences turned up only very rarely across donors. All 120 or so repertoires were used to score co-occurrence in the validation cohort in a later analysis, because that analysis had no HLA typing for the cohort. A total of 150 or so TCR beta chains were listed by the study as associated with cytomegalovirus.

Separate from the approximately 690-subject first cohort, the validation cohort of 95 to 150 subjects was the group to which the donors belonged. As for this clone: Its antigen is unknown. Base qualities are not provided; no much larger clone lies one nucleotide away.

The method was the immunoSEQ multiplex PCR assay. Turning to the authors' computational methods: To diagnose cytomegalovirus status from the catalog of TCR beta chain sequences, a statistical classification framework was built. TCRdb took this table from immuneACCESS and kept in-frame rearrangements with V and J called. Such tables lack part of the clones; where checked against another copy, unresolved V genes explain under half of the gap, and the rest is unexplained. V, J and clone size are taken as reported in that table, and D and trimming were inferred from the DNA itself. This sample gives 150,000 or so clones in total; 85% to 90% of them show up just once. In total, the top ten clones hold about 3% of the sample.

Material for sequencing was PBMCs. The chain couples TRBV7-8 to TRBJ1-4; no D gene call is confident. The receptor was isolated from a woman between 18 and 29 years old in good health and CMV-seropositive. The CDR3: CASSNNIGRENEKLFF. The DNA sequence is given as TGTGCCAGCAGCAATAATATCGGACGGGAGAATGAAAAACTGTTTTTT.